Following are 9 T cell receptor beta chains from one sample sequenced in a study of memory CD4+ T cells and cytomegalovirus serostatus (dated by TCRdb to about 2019). A FACSAria II was used to sort memory CD4+ T cells, defined as single viable CD3+CD4+CD8-CD45RO+ cells. The library relied on the immunoSEQ multiplex PCR assay. As stored in TCRdb, this immuneACCESS dataset retains in-frame rearrangements with V and J assigned. A fraction of the clones does not appear; measured against another copy, unresolved V genes explain less than half of the discrepancy, and the remainder lacks a known reason. This sample is represented by 85,000 to 100,000 clones; 80% of them were singletons. 3.5% to 4% of the sample lies in the top ten. The specimen was memory CD4+ T cells from blood. The source of these receptors is an adult in good health and CMV-seropositive.

This clone was found once. This chain links TRBV11-2 with TRBJ2-1; tentative D call: TRBD1 (6 bases). Deletions cut 5 bases from V and 9 bases from J, with 14 bases between. Germline V gene data show CDR1 as SGHAT and CDR2 as FQNNGV. The CDR3 is 13 amino acids. CDR3 bases: TGTGCCAGCAGCCCCTCCCAGGGGACTGAGCAGTTCTTC. This translates into CASSPSQGTEQFF.

This sequence joins TRBV19 and TRBJ2-5; D uncertain. Germline-derived CDR1 and CDR2 are LNHDA and SQIVND (reference sequence). There are 13 residues in the CDR3. Trimming pared 0 bases from V and 5 bases from J, leaving 7 bases between. The CDR3 sequence is CASSIDPYETQYF. The CDR3 coding sequence is TGTGCCAGTAGTATAGACCCTTACGAGACCCAGTACTTC.

V gene TRBV16 combines with J gene TRBJ1-1; no clear D. Trimming took off 0 bases at V and 5 bases at J, with 10 bases between the two ends. The CDR3 consists of 14 residues. Germline V lookup: CDR1 KGHSY, CDR2 FQNENV. In nucleotides, the CDR3 is TGTGCCAGCAGCCAATCGATAGTGGGGACTGAAGCTTTCTTT. Protein product: CASSQSIVGTEAFF.

The chain links TRBV28 to TRBJ1-2; D possibly corresponds to TRBD1 (5 bases). This CDR3 spans 14 amino acids. Trimming removed 3 bases at V and 1 base at J, with 9 bases between. The germline CDR1 and CDR2 sequences are MDHEN and SYDVKM. CDR3 region: CASSFGALNYGYTF. The CDR3, as DNA: TGTGCCAGCAGTTTCGGGGCCCTTAACTATGGCTACACCTTC.

The count of this clone is one. The V call is TRBV5-1, the J call TRBJ1-2; possibly TRBD1 for D (5 bases). CDR1 and CDR2 from the germline V gene are SGHRS and YFSETQ. V was clipped by 3 bases and J by 9 bases, with 18 bases between them. This CDR3 comprises 14 residues. CDR3: CASSYSGGGDRYTF. In DNA, the CDR3 is TGCGCCAGCAGCTATTCTGGGGGAGGGGATCGCTACACCTTC.

The chain has TRBV5-1 and TRBJ1-1; a weak D match, TRBD1 (6 bases). The CDR3 is 15 residues long. V lost 0 bases and J lost 2, with 11 bases in between. CDR1 SGHRS and CDR2 YFSETQ come from the germline V gene. The CDR3 here is CASSLGGAGNTEAFF. In DNA form, the CDR3 reads TGCGCCAGCAGCTTGGGGGGGGCAGGAAACACTGAAGCTTTCTTT. The whole variable domain, filled in from reference TRBV5-1 and TRBJ1-1, reads KAGVTQTPRYLIKTRGQQVTLSCSPISGHRSVSWYQQTPGQGLQFLFEYFSETQRNKGNFPGRFSGRQFSNSRSEMNVSTLELGDSALYLCASSLGGAGNTEAFFGQGTRLTVV.

The rearrangement joins TRBV5-1 to TRBJ2-7, with D possibly being TRBD2 (6 bases). CDR3 length equals 15 residues. V was trimmed by 4 bases and J by 4 bases, leaving 18 bases between them. Germline-derived CDR1 and CDR2 are SGHRS and YFSETQ. CDR3: CASSPGSQGGYEQYF. In DNA form, the CDR3 reads TGCGCCAGCAGCCCCGGGTCTCAGGGAGGTTACGAGCAGTACTTC.

This clone was detected only a few times. This rearrangement joins TRBV19 to TRBJ1-2; tentative D call: TRBD1 (5 bases). V lost 6 bases to trimming and J lost 0 bases, with 20 bases between them. The CDR3 sequence is 17 residues long. CDR1 is LNHDA and CDR2 is SQIVND in the germline V gene (reference sequence). The CDR3 nucleotides read TGTGCCAGTAGGATAATCTCGGGGGGTGAAACTAACTATGGCTACACCTTC. This codes for CASRIISGGETNYGYTF.

This clone occurred once. This chain's CDR3 is CASSLAGGTANTEAFF. The CDR3 DNA reads TGTGCCAGCAGCTTAGCTGGGGGGACAGCGAACACTGAAGCTTTCTTT. The rearrangement links TRBV7-9 to TRBJ1-1; 7 bases agree with TRBD1. This CDR3 has 16 residues. Germline CDR1 SEHNR, CDR2 FQNEAQ (reference sequence). Losses at the gene ends were 0 bases for V and 1 base for J; bases not matched to a gene: 5.